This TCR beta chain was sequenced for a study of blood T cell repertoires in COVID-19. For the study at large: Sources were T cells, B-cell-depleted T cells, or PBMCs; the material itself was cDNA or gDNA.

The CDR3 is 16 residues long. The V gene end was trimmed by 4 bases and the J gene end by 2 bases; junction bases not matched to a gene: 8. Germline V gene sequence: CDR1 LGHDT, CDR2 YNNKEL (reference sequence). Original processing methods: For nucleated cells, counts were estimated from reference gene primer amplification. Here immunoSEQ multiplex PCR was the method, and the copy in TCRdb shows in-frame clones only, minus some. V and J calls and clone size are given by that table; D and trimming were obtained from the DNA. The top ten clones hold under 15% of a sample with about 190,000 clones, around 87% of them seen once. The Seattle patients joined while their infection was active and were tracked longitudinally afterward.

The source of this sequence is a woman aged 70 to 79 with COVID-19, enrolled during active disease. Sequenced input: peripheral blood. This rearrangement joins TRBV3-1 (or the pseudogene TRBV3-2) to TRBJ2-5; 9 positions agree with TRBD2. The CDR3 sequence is CASSPWTSADQETQYF. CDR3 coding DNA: TGTGCCAGCAGCCCGTGGACTAGCGCAGATCAAGAGACCCAGTACTTC.